This T cell receptor (beta chain) was sequenced for a study of cytomegalovirus exposure and HLA in healthy donors. The V gene's germline CDR1 is MDHEN and CDR2 SYDVKM. Germline trimming cut 4 bases from V and 5 bases from J; bases unmatched to any gene: 2. This CDR3 contains 14 residues. Both 60 Vbeta primers and 13 Jbeta primers went into the PCR. Produced via immunoSEQ multiplex PCR; TCRdb's table is partial and in-frame only. The sample lists roughly 190,000 clones, 79% seen once, with about 2.5% in the top ten. V and J are TRBV28 and TRBJ1-4, with 9 nucleotides matching TRBD1. The sequence came from a woman aged 50 to 60 in good health and CMV-seronegative. Sample: PBMCs. This CDR3 is CASSSGTGNEKLFF. The CDR3 nucleotides read TGTGCCAGCAGTTCCGGGACAGGGAATGAAAAACTGTTTTTT. Together with reference TRBV28 and TRBJ1-4, the CDR3 gives the full variable domain: DVKVTQSSRYLVKRTGEKVFLECVQDMDHENMFWYRQDPGLGLRLIYFSYDVKMKEKGDIPEGYSVSREKKERFSLILESASTNQTSMYLCASSSGTGNEKLFFGSGTQLSVL.